This TCR beta chain is drawn from a study of PD-1 blockade in mismatch repair-deficient tumors. TCRdb's copy holds only in-frame clones and misses some; the assay was immunoSEQ multiplex PCR. The sample holds under 95,000 clones, around 80% seen once. V lost 0 bases to trimming and J lost 5 bases; unmatched junction nucleotides: 8. This CDR3 has 17 amino acids. Germline CDR1 LNHDA, CDR2 SQIVND (reference sequence). The sample in question was peripheral blood, obtained 44 weeks after starting pembrolizumab. This sequence joins TRBV19 and TRBJ2-2, with 8 bases identical to TRBD2. This clonotype was obtained from an adult with mismatch repair-deficient cancer. The CDR3 spells CASSIDPAGGGTGELFF. The CDR3 coding sequence is TGTGCCAGTAGTATAGATCCCGCCGGGGGGGGAACCGGGGAGCTGTTTTTT.